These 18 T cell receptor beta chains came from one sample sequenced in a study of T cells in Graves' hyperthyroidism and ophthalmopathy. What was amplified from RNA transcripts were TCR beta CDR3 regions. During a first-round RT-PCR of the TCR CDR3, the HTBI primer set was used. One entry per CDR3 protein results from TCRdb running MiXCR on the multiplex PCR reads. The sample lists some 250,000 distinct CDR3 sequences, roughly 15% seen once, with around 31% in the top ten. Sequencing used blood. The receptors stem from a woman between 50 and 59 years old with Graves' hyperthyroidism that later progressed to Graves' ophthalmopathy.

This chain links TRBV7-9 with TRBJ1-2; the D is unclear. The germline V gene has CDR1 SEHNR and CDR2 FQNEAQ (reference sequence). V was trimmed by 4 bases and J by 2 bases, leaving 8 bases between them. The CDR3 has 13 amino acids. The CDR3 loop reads CASSWAPNYGYTF. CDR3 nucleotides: TGTGCCAGCAGCTGGGCCCCCAACTATGGCTACACCTTC.

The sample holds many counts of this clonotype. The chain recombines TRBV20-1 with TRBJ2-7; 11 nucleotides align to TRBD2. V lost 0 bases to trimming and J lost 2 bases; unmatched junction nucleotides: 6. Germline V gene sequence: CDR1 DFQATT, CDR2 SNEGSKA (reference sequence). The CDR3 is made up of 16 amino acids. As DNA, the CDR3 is TGCAGTGCTAGAGATCTGGGGACTAGCGGAACCTACGAGCAGTACTTC. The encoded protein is CSARDLGTSGTYEQYF.

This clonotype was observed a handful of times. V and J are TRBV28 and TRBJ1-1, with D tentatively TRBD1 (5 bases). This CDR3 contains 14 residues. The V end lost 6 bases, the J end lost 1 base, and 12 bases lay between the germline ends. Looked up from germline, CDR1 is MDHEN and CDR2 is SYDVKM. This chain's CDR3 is CASRITGQNTEAFF. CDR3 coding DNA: TGTGCCAGCAGAATAACGGGGCAGAACACTGAAGCTTTCTTT.

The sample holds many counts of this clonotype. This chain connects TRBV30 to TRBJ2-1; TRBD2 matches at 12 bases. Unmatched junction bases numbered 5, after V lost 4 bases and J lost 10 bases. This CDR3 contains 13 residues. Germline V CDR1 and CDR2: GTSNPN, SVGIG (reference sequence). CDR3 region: CAWKLAGGGEQFF. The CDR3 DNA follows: TGTGCCTGGAAACTAGCGGGAGGAGGGGAGCAGTTCTTC.

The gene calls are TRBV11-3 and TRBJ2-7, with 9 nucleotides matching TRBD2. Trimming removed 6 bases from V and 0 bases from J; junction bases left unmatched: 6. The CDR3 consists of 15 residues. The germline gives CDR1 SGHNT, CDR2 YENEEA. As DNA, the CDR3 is TGTGCCAGCAGTCCCTTAGCGGGAGCCTCCTACGAGCAGTACTTC. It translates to CASSPLAGASYEQYF.

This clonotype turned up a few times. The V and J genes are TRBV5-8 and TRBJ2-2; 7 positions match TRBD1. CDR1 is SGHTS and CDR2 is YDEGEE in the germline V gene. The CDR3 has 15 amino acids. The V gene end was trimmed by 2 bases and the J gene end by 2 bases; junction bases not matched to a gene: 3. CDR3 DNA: TGTGCCAGCAGCTTAGACAGGGATAACACCGGGGAGCTGTTTTTT. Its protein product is CASSLDRDNTGELFF.

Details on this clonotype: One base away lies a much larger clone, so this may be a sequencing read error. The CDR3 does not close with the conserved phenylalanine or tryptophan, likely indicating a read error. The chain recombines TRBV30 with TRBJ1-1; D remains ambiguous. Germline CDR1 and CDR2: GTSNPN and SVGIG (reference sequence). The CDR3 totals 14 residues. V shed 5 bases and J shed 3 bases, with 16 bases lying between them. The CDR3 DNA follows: TGTGCCTGGGACACTGTATCCGGGTACACTGAAGCTTTCTCT. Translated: CAWDTVSGYTEAFS.

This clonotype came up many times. CDR3 amino acids: CASSLLLQGRDEQYF. The DNA of the CDR3 is TGTGCCAGCAGCTTGCTGCTGCAGGGGAGGGACGAGCAGTACTTC. The chain combines TRBV7-9 with TRBJ2-7, with D possibly matching TRBD2 (7 bases). Germline V lookup: CDR1 SEHNR, CDR2 FQNEAQ (reference sequence). Trimming removed 3 bases from V and 5 bases from J, with 17 bases in between. The length of the CDR3 is 15 residues. Full variable domain (rest looked up from reference TRBV7-9 and TRBJ2-7): DTGVSQNPRHKITKRGQNVTFRCDPISEHNRLYWYRQTLGQGPEFLTYFQNEAQLEKSRLLSDRFSAERPKGSFSTLEIQRTEQGDSAMYLCASSLLLQGRDEQYFGPGTRLTVT.

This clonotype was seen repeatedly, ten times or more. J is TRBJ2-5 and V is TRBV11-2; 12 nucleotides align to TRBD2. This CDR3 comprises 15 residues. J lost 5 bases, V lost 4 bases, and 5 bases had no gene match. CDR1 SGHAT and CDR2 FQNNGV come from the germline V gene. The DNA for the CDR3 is TGTGCCAGCAGCTCGCGACTAGCGGGAGAGGAGACCCAGTACTTC. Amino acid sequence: CASSSRLAGEETQYF.

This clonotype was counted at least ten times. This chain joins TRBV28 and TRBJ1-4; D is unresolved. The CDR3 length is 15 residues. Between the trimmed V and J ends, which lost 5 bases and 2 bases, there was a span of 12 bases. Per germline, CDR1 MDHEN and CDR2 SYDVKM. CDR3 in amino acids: CASSAVGGTNEKLFF. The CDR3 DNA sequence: TGTGCCAGCAGTGCCGTCGGAGGGACTAATGAAAAACTGTTTTTT. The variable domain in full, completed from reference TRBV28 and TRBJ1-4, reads DVKVTQSSRYLVKRTGEKVFLECVQDMDHENMFWYRQDPGLGLRLIYFSYDVKMKEKGDIPEGYSVSREKKERFSLILESASTNQTSMYLCASSAVGGTNEKLFFGSGTQLSVL.

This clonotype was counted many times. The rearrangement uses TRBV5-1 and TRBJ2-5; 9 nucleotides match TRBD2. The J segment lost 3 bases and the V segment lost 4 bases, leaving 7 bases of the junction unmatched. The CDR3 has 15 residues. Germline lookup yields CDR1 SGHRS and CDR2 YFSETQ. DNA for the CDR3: TGCGCCAGCAGCCCCTTAGCGGGAGAGAAAGAGACCCAGTACTTC. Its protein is CASSPLAGEKETQYF.

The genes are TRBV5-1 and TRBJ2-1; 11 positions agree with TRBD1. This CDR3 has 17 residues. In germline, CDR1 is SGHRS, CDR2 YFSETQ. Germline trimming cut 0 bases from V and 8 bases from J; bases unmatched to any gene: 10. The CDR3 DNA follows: TGCGCCAGCAGCTTGGTTCTTGGGACAGGGGGAGGCGATGAGCAGTTCTTC. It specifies CASSLVLGTGGGDEQFF.

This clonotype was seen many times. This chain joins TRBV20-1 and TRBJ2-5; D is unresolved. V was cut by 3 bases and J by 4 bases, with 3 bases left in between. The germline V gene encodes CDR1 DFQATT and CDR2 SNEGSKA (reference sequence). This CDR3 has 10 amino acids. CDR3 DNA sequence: TGCAGTGCTAGGCGAGAGACCCAGTACTTC. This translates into CSARRETQYF.

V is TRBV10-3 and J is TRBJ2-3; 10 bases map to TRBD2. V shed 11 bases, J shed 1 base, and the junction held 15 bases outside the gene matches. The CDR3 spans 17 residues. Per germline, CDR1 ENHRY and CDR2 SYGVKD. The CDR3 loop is CASYGAGTSERTDTQYF. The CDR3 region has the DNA TGTGCCTCCTATGGAGCGGGGACTAGCGAACGCACAGATACGCAGTATTTT.

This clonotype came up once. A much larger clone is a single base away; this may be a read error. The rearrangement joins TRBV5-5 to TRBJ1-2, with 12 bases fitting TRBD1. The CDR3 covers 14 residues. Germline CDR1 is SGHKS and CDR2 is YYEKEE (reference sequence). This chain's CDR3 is CTSSSRDRGLGYTF. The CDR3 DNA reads TGTACCAGCAGCTCCCGGGACAGGGGGCTTGGCTACACCTTC.

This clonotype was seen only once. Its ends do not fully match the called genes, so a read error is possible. The CDR3 nucleotides are TGCGCCAGCAGTTTAGGTACGGGACTACCGGTGGTGGAGCAGTTCTTC. It encodes CASSLGTGLPVVEQFF. This chain links TRBV28 with TRBJ2-1; 7 nucleotides match TRBD2. The germline gives CDR1 MDHEN, CDR2 SYDVKM. The CDR3 length is 16 residues.

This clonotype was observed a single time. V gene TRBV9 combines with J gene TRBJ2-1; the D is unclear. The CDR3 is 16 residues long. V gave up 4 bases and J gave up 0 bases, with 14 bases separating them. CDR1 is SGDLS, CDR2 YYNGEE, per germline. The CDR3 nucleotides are TGTGCCAGCAGCCCCCACCTTGGTAGCTCCTACAATGAGCAGTTCTTC. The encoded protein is CASSPHLGSSYNEQFF.

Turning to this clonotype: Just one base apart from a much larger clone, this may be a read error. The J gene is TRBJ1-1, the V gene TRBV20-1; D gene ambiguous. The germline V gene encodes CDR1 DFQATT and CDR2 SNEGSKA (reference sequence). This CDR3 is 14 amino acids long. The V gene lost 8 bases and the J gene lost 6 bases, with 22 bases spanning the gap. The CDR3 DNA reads TGCAGTACCAAGACATTAGATATTTCTGCTGAAGCTTTCTTT. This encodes CSTKTLDISAEAFF.